This TCR beta chain emerged from a study of T cells in Graves' hyperthyroidism and ophthalmopathy. Regarding the study as a whole: In blood, most of the thyroid clonotypes expanded above 0.001 were also present. Ophthalmopathy got predicted by the model a median roughly 6.1 months before its onset.

The CDR3 regions of TCR beta were amplified from RNA transcripts. Primed by the HTBI set, a first-round RT-PCR was run on the TCR CDR3. From the multiplex PCR reads, TCRdb called clonotypes with MiXCR, one entry per CDR3 protein. The sample lists about 640,000 distinct CDR3 sequences, roughly 45% seen once, with 7% to 7.5% in the top ten. Criteria for exclusion of patients were uncontrolled infection, other autoimmune disease, pregnancy or lactation. Diagnosing involved the use of clinical symptoms, serum thyroxine and TRAb, thyroid ultrasound and orbital computed tomography. Only a few counts were recorded for this clonotype. The target antigen is unknown. This CDR3 comprises 13 residues. The germline V and J ends were trimmed by 1 base and 2 bases, with 9 bases remaining between them. Germline V gene sequence: CDR1 DFQATT, CDR2 SNEGSKA (reference sequence).

The chain couples TRBV20-1 to TRBJ2-7; D uncertain. Sample: peripheral blood or thyroid tissue (not recorded which). The sequence came from an adult man with Graves' disease, either hyperthyroidism or ophthalmopathy (not recorded which). This CDR3 reads CSARGSNPYEQYF. The CDR3 DNA sequence: TGCAGTGCTAGAGGGTCTAACCCCTACGAGCAGTACTTC.